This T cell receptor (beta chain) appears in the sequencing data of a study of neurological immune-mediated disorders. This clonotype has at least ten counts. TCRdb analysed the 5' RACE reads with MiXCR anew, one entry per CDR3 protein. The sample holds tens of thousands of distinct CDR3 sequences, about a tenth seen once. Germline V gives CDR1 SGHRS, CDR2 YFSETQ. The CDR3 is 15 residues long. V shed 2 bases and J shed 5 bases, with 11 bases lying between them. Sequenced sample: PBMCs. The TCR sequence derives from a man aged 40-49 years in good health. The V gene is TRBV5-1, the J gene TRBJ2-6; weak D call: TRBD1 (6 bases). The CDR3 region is CASSFRRDRANVLTF. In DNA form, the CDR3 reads TGCGCCAGCAGCTTCCGTCGGGACAGGGCCAACGTCCTGACTTTC.